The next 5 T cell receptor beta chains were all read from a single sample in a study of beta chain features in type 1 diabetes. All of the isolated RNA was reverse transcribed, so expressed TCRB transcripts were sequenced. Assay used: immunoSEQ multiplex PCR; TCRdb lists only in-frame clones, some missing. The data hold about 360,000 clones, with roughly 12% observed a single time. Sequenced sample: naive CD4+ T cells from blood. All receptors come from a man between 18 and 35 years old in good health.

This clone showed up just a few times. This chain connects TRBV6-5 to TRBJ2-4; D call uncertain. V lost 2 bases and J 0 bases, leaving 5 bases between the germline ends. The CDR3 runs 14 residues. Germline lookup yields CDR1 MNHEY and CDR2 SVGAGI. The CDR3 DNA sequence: TGTGCCAGCAGTTACAATCTAGCCAAAAACATTCAGTACTTC. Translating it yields CASSYNLAKNIQYF.

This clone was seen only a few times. CDR3 sequence reads: CASKTGGNTEAFF. CDR3 in DNA: TGTGCCAGCAAGACAGGGGGGAACACTGAAGCTTTCTTT. J is TRBJ1-1 and V is TRBV25-1; 9 nucleotides align to TRBD1. The ends lost 7 bases at V and 1 base at J; junction bases unmatched: 1. CDR3 length equals 13 residues. The V gene's germline CDR1 is MGHDK and CDR2 SYGVNS.

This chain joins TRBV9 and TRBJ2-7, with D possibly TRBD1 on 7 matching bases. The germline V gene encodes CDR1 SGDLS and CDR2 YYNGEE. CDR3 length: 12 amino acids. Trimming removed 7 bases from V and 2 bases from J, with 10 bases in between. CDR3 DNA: TGTGCCAGCGGAGGGGGCCCCTACGAGCAGTACTTC. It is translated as CASGGGPYEQYF.

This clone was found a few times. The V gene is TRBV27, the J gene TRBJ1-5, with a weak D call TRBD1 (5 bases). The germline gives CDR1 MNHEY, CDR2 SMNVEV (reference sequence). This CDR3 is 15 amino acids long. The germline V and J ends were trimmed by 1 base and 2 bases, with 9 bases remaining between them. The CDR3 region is CASSLLGGGNQPQHF. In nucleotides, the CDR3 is TGTGCCAGCAGTTTATTGGGGGGGGGCAATCAGCCCCAGCATTTT.

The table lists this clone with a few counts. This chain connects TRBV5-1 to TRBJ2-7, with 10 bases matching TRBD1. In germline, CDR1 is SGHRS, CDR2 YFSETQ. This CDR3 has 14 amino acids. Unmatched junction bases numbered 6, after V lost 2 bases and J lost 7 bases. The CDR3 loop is CASSLRQGAGEQYF. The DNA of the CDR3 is TGCGCCAGCAGCTTACGACAGGGGGCGGGGGAGCAGTACTTC.